The entry below describes one TCR beta chain. As yet, its antigen is unknown. The CDR3 loop spans 16 amino acids. V was cut by 0 bases and J by 2 bases, with 12 bases left in between. Germline loops: CDR1 LGHNA, CDR2 YNFKEQ. Unique molecular identifiers were present in the TCR beta cDNA libraries. TCRdb passed the PCR reads through MiXCR, listing each CDR3 protein once. The sample lists around 160,000 distinct CDR3 sequences, around 34% occurring once. This entry is derived from a study of post-analysis software for immune sequencing data. Study at large: Included courses were relapsing-remitting and secondary progressive multiple sclerosis; progressive-relapsing multiple sclerosis was also included.

Broader study findings: Significantly lower normalized Chao1 diversity was seen in multiple sclerosis patients than in controls. TRBV5-6, TRBV5-1 and TRBV20-1 were among roughly five TRBV segments more frequent in patients than controls.

Sequenced here: blood, sampled after autologous hematopoietic stem cell transplantation. The gene calls are TRBV4-2 and TRBJ2-3; the D gene is possibly TRBD2 (5 bases). The TCR comes from a girl aged 5-17 years with multiple sclerosis. The CDR3 DNA follows: TGTGCCAGCAGCCAAGAATTATTCGGACTCACAGATACGCAGTATTTT. It translates to CASSQELFGLTDTQYF.